The 11 T cell receptor beta chains in this list originate from one sample, sequenced in a study of T cell clonotyping in hematopoietic cell transplantation. TCRdb's table, derived via immunoSEQ multiplex PCR, lists solely in-frame clones and lacks some. The repertoire holds over 15,000 clones, with 92% as singletons. The specimen sequenced was peripheral blood mononuclear cells. The receptors originated from a man aged 40-49 years in good health. Some clones in this sample may be carry-over from other donors' samples.

This chain connects TRBV7-8 to TRBJ2-7; 8 positions agree with TRBD1. CDR1 and CDR2 (germline): SGHVS, FQNEAQ. With 4 bases clipped from V and 7 bases from J, the junction kept 15 bases outside the gene matches. There are 16 residues in the CDR3. CDR3 residues: CASSSRPGQVWREQYF. Here the CDR3 DNA reads TGTGCCAGCAGCTCGCGGCCGGGACAGGTATGGAGGGAGCAGTACTTC.

V and J are TRBV27 and TRBJ1-1; D may be TRBD1 (6 bases). CDR3 length: 17 residues. Trimming left V 5 bases short and J 6 bases short, with 25 bases between. Per the germline V gene, CDR1 is MNHEY and CDR2 is SMNVEV (reference sequence). CDR3 sequence: CASSPMVATGPKAEAFF. In nucleotides, the CDR3 is TGTGCCAGCAGTCCTATGGTGGCAACAGGGCCTAAGGCTGAAGCTTTCTTT.

The chain recombines TRBV15 with TRBJ2-1, with 12 bases that match TRBD2. This CDR3 region has 18 residues. J gave up 6 bases and V 3 bases, and 12 bases lay outside the gene matches. From germline, CDR1 is LNHNV and CDR2 YYDKDF (reference sequence). DNA of the CDR3: TGTGCCACCAGCAGGCTTATCTCGACTAGCGGGAGCCCCAATGAGCAGTTCTTC. Protein: CATSRLISTSGSPNEQFF.

This clone appeared a single time. The rearrangement joins TRBV4-1 to TRBJ1-6, with 7 bases fitting TRBD1. This CDR3 has 15 residues. Per germline, CDR1 MGHRA and CDR2 YSYEKL. After removal of 0 bases from V and 8 bases from J, the junction contained 4 bases not matched to a gene. This chain's CDR3 is CASSQDRGPDSPLHF. The DNA for the CDR3 is TGCGCCAGCAGCCAAGATAGGGGGCCGGATTCACCCCTCCACTTT.

The chain is built from TRBV19 and TRBJ1-1; D unclear. V was shortened by 6 bases and J by 6 bases, with 5 bases between the two germline ends. The CDR3 spans 10 residues. Looked up from germline, CDR1 is LNHDA and CDR2 is SQIVND (reference sequence). CDR3 loop: CASRGSEAFF. The CDR3 DNA sequence: TGTGCCAGTAGAGGATCTGAAGCTTTCTTT.

CDR3 sequence reads: CASSQDSGGAGETQYF. CDR3 DNA sequence: TGCGCCAGCAGCCAAGATAGCGGGGGGGCCGGAGAGACCCAGTACTTC. The rearrangement joins TRBV4-3 to TRBJ2-5; 11 bases are a match to TRBD2. Trimming took 0 bases from V and 4 from J; bases not matched to a gene: 4. Germline values: CDR1 LGHNA, CDR2 YSLEER. The CDR3 covers 16 residues.

The chain recombines TRBV4-1 with TRBJ2-5; a weak D match, TRBD2 (6 bases). The V end was cut by 1 base, the J end by 0 bases, with 12 bases between. Germline-derived CDR1 and CDR2 are MGHRA and YSYEKL. This CDR3 spans 16 amino acids. CDR3 amino acids: CASSQVGGTYQETQYF. The CDR3 DNA reads as TGCGCCAGCAGCCAAGTGGGTGGGACTTACCAAGAGACCCAGTACTTC.

J is TRBJ2-5 and V is TRBV18, with TRBD2 matching 10 bases. CDR1 is KGHSH, CDR2 LQKENI, per germline. The CDR3 covers 14 residues. V trimming: 3 bases; J trimming: 3 bases; junction bases outside the gene matches: 1. The CDR3 coding sequence is TGTGCCAGCTCACCTGGACTAGCGGAAGAGACCCAGTACTTC. Residues: CASSPGLAEETQYF.

The V and J genes are TRBV2 and TRBJ1-3; D uncertain. Trimming cost V 1 base and J 3 bases, with 19 bases left between them. Germline V gene lookup returns CDR1 SNHLY and CDR2 FYNNEI. The CDR3 contains 18 residues. This chain's CDR3 is CASSEGFGISAYGNTIYF. CDR3 DNA: TGTGCCAGCAGTGAAGGGTTCGGCATATCGGCATATGGAAACACCATATATTTT.

This chain connects TRBV16 to TRBJ2-7; 7 positions agree with TRBD2. Germline V gene data show CDR1 as KGHSY and CDR2 as FQNENV. This CDR3 comprises 11 residues. After removal of 5 bases from V and 7 bases from J, the junction contained 2 bases not matched to a gene. CDR3 sequence: CASSYGGEQYF. The CDR3 DNA reads TGTGCCAGCAGCTACGGGGGGGAGCAGTACTTC.

V and J are TRBV6-1 and TRBJ2-7; D gene unclear. The CDR3 has 11 residues. CDR1 and CDR2 (germline): MNHNS, SASEGT. Trimming removed 4 bases at V and 7 bases at J, with 8 bases between. The CDR3 DNA follows: TGTGCCAGCAGTGTAGGGCGGGAGCAGTACTTC. Encoded protein: CASSVGREQYF.